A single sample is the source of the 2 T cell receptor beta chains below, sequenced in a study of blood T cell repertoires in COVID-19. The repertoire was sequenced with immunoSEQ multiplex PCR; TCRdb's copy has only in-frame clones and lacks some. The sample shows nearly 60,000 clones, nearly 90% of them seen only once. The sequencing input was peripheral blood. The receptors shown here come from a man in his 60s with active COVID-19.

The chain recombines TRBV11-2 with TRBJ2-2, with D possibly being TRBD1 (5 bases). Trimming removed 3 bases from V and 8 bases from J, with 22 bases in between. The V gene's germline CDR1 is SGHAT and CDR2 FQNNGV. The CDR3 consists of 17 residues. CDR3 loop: CASSFQAVNTPGGELFF. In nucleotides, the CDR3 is TGTGCCAGCAGCTTTCAAGCTGTTAACACCCCAGGGGGGGAGCTGTTTTTT.

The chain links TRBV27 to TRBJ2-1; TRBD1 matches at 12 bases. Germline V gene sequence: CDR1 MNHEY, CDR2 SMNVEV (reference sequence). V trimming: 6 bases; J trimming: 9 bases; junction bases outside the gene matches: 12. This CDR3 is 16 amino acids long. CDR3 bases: TGTGCCAGCAGCTCTCTCGTGGGACAGGGGGCAATTGAGCAGTTCTTC. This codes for CASSSLVGQGAIEQFF.